This T cell receptor beta chain was obtained from a study of CD4 and CD8 cells across lung adenocarcinoma regions. TCRdb used MiXCR to reprocess the PCR reads, holding one entry per CDR3 protein. Of 7,500 to 8,500 distinct CDR3 sequences in the sample, roughly 50% were seen once. The CDR3 spans 16 residues. Trimming at V came to 4 bases and at J to 12 bases, leaving 16 bases not matched to a gene. Germline CDR1 reads SGHTA; CDR2 reads FQGTGA. The patients had localized lung adenocarcinoma, a non-small cell subtype. The V gene is TRBV7-3, the J gene TRBJ2-2, with 8 bases lining up with TRBD2. The clonotype comes from a female donor with lung adenocarcinoma. The CD4 and CD8 labels of this study may be unreliable. The sequencing input was CD8+ T cells from the center of a lung tumor. The CDR3 sequence is CASSSGGDASTDKLFF. The CDR3 DNA follows: TGTGCCAGCAGCTCGGGGGGGGATGCGAGCACAGATAAGCTGTTTTTT.